Below are 23 T cell receptor beta chains sequenced from a single sample in a study of control samples from healthy donors and cancer patients. Assay used: immunoSEQ multiplex PCR; TCRdb lists only in-frame clones, some missing. Of 100,000 to 150,000 clones in the sample, around 87% were seen once. Material: blood. The source of these receptors is a man aged 35-49 years in good health.

The table lists this clone with a count of one. The rearrangement links TRBV7-8 to TRBJ1-1; D perhaps matches TRBD1 (6 bases). Per germline, CDR1 SGHVS and CDR2 FQNEAQ. V was shortened by 1 base and J by 10 bases, with 13 bases between the two germline ends. The CDR3 sequence is 13 residues long. CDR3 sequence: CASSLDGGRLAFF. In DNA, the CDR3 is TGTGCCAGCAGCTTAGATGGGGGGCGCCTAGCTTTCTTT.

This chain links TRBV29-1 with TRBJ2-1, with a tentative D call TRBD1 (6 bases). Trimming cost V 8 bases and J 12 bases, with 26 bases left between them. Per the germline V gene, CDR1 is SQVTM and CDR2 is ANQGSEA. The CDR3 contains 14 residues. CDR3 DNA sequence: TGCAGCACCTCCCCCGGGACACCCGGCGCGGGGCAGTTCTTC. It codes for CSTSPGTPGAGQFF.

The chain joins TRBV19 to TRBJ1-4; TRBD1 agrees at 8 bases. The trim removed 8 bases at V and 5 bases at J, leaving 4 bases unmatched. The CDR3 spans 13 residues. Germline loops: CDR1 LNHDA, CDR2 SQIVND (reference sequence). CDR3 residues: CASLDRVNEKLFF. DNA for the CDR3: TGTGCCAGTTTGGACAGGGTAAATGAAAAACTGTTTTTT.

This clone came up once. This chain uses TRBV6-6 with TRBJ1-5; TRBD1 agrees at 8 bases. Trimming at V came to 8 bases and at J to 3 bases, leaving 6 bases not matched to a gene. The CDR3 spans 14 residues. Germline V lookup: CDR1 MNHNY, CDR2 SVGAGI (reference sequence). The CDR3 sequence is CASGSGGTNQPQHF. CDR3 sequence (DNA): TGTGCCAGCGGCTCAGGGGGCACCAATCAGCCCCAGCATTTT.

J is TRBJ2-7 and V is TRBV25-1, with 9 bases that match TRBD1. J was trimmed by 4 bases and V by 2 bases; bases with no gene match: 6. The CDR3 has 15 amino acids. Germline CDR1 reads MGHDK; CDR2 reads SYGVNS. The CDR3: CASSEQGQGGYEQYF. The CDR3 coding sequence is TGTGCCAGCAGTGAACAGGGACAGGGTGGGTACGAGCAGTACTTC.

The chain employs TRBV19 and TRBJ1-2; D is perhaps TRBD1 (6 bases). Germline CDR1 is LNHDA and CDR2 is SQIVND (reference sequence). The V end lost 1 base, the J end lost 2 bases, and 8 bases lay between the germline ends. The CDR3 sequence is 14 residues long. The CDR3 sequence is CASSIATGNYGYTF. CDR3 DNA: TGTGCCAGTAGTATAGCGACAGGCAACTATGGCTACACCTTC.

The V gene is TRBV19, the J gene TRBJ2-2, with a possible D match to TRBD2 (6 bases). V lost 9 bases to trimming and J lost 2 bases, with 16 bases between them. The CDR3 consists of 15 residues. The V gene's germline CDR1 is LNHDA and CDR2 SQIVND (reference sequence). CDR3 in DNA: TGTGCCAGCAACTCCCCGGGACTCAACACCGGGGAGCTGTTTTTT. Residues: CASNSPGLNTGELFF. Full variable domain (rest looked up from reference TRBV19 and TRBJ2-2): DGGITQSPKYLFRKEGQNVTLSCEQNLNHDAMYWYRQDPGQGLRLIYYSQIVNDFQKGDIAEGYSVSREKKESFPLTVTSAQKNPTAFYLCASNSPGLNTGELFFGEGSRLTVL.

This clone has just one count. CDR3 sequence reads: CATSVRSSSYNEQFF. CDR3 in DNA: TGTGCCACCAGTGTTAGGTCTTCCTCATACAATGAGCAGTTCTTC. The gene calls are TRBV24-1 and TRBJ2-1, with D unresolved. CDR1 KGHDR and CDR2 SFDVKD come from the germline V gene. The V end lost 5 bases, the J end lost 4 bases, and 14 bases lay between the germline ends. This CDR3 is built from 15 residues.

The rearrangement uses TRBV11-2 and TRBJ2-1; 14 nucleotides line up with TRBD2. The CDR3 loop spans 15 amino acids. Germline loops: CDR1 SGHAT, CDR2 FQNNGV. V lost 4 bases and J lost 10; bases outside the gene matches: 6. CDR3 residues: CASSSGLAGGGEQFF. Here the CDR3 DNA reads TGTGCCAGCAGCTCAGGACTAGCGGGGGGCGGAGAGCAGTTCTTC.

CDR3 DNA: TGTGCCAGCAGCTCGGGACTAGCGGGGTTCTCCTACGAGCAGTACTTC. Protein: CASSSGLAGFSYEQYF. The chain has TRBV7-2 and TRBJ2-7; the match to TRBD2 covers 13 bases. The germline V gene has CDR1 SGHTA and CDR2 FQGNSA. V lost 4 bases and J lost 0; bases outside the gene matches: 3. The CDR3 is 16 residues long.

V and J are TRBV6-5 and TRBJ2-3; D not resolved. Germline values: CDR1 MNHEY, CDR2 SVGAGI. Between the trimmed V and J ends, which lost 5 bases and 4 bases, there was a span of 10 bases. This CDR3 region has 13 residues. The CDR3 DNA is TGTGCCAGCAGTAGAAGCGAGGCAGATACGCAGTATTTT. As protein: CASSRSEADTQYF.

The chain is built from TRBV18 and TRBJ2-7, with D possibly being TRBD2 (5 bases). The length of the CDR3 is 16 residues. In germline, CDR1 is KGHSH, CDR2 LQKENI. Trimming shortened V by 4 bases and J by 3 bases, and 19 bases separated the two germline ends. CDR3 sequence (DNA): TGTGCCAGCTCACTCGACTGGGAGAAGAAGGGCTACGAGCAGTACTTC. Encoded protein: CASSLDWEKKGYEQYF.

J is TRBJ2-3 and V is TRBV5-1; 7 bases are a match to TRBD2. This CDR3 has 15 amino acids. Germline lookup yields CDR1 SGHRS and CDR2 YFSETQ. Germline trimming cut 2 bases from V and 2 bases from J; bases unmatched to any gene: 5. The CDR3 is CASSLTGGPTDTQYF. The CDR3 nucleotides read TGCGCCAGCAGCTTAACGGGGGGACCCACAGATACGCAGTATTTT. Full variable domain (missing parts from reference TRBV5-1 and TRBJ2-3): KAGVTQTPRYLIKTRGQQVTLSCSPISGHRSVSWYQQTPGQGLQFLFEYFSETQRNKGNFPGRFSGRQFSNSRSEMNVSTLELGDSALYLCASSLTGGPTDTQYFGPGTRLTVL.

The chain uses TRBV11-3 and TRBJ2-1; D might be TRBD1 or TRBD2, each matching 5 bases. The germline CDR1 and CDR2 sequences are SGHNT and YENEEA. Trimming removed 1 base at V and 1 base at J, with 11 bases between. The CDR3 sequence is 16 residues long. The CDR3 bases are TGTGCCAGCAGCTTAGTTGGGACGGGGTCCTACAATGAGCAGTTCTTC. Encoded protein: CASSLVGTGSYNEQFF.

Many counts were recorded for this clone. The rearrangement joins TRBV7-9 to TRBJ2-7; 9 bases align to TRBD1. This CDR3 has 15 amino acids. With V trimmed by 5 bases and J by 5 bases, 10 bases remained unmatched. Germline V gives CDR1 SEHNR, CDR2 FQNEAQ (reference sequence). Here the CDR3 DNA reads TGTGCCAGCAGCCTGATTACGGGACAGGGTGACGAGCAGTACTTC. Protein product: CASSLITGQGDEQYF.

The chain has TRBV14 and TRBJ2-7, with TRBD1 as a possible D gene (6 bases). The CDR3 has 13 residues. V was trimmed by 0 bases and J by 4 bases, leaving 7 bases between them. Germline V gene sequence: CDR1 SGHDN, CDR2 FVKESK. The CDR3 DNA follows: TGTGCCAGCAGCCAAGAACAGGGTTACGAGCAGTACTTC. This gives the protein CASSQEQGYEQYF. Full variable domain (remainder filled in from reference TRBV14 and TRBJ2-7): EAGVTQFPSHSVIEKGQTVTLRCDPISGHDNLYWYRRVMGKEIKFLLHFVKESKQDESGMPNNRFLAERTGGTYSTLKVQPAELEDSGVYFCASSQEQGYEQYFGPGTRLTVT.

The chain recombines TRBV2 with TRBJ1-5, with D possibly matching TRBD1 (6 bases). The CDR3 extends over 15 amino acids. V was clipped by 2 bases and J by 1 base, with 9 bases between them. CDR1 and CDR2 from the germline V gene are SNHLY and FYNNEI. The CDR3 DNA reads TGTGCCAGCAGTGAAACAGGGACGAGCAATCAGCCCCAGCATTTT. This sequence encodes CASSETGTSNQPQHF.

This chain connects TRBV3-1 (or the pseudogene TRBV3-2) to TRBJ1-1; 8 bases match TRBD1. The CDR3 is 15 residues long. With 4 bases clipped from V and 4 bases from J, the junction kept 8 bases outside the gene matches. CDR1 LGHDT and CDR2 YNNKEL come from the germline V gene (reference sequence). The CDR3 region has the DNA TGTGCCAGCAGCCCCCAGGACAGGGCGGGCACTGAAGCTTTCTTT. Its protein product is CASSPQDRAGTEAFF.

This clone occurred once. CDR3 nucleotides: TGTGCCAGCAGTTATGGTGGGGGGGCTGTGAATGAGCAGTTCTTC. Its translation: CASSYGGGAVNEQFF. The chain uses TRBV6-2 or TRBV6-3 and TRBJ2-1, with TRBD2 as a possible D gene (7 bases). CDR1 MNHEY and CDR2 SVGEGT come from the germline V gene. This CDR3 is built from 15 residues. V lost 3 bases and J lost 7, with 16 bases in between.

The V and J genes are TRBV2 and TRBJ1-2, with 7 bases that match TRBD1. CDR1 and CDR2 (germline): SNHLY, FYNNEI. V shed 4 bases and J 5 bases; nucleotides not matched to a gene: 4. The CDR3 loop spans 13 amino acids. The CDR3: CASSGTGLYGYTF. CDR3 DNA: TGTGCCAGCAGTGGGACAGGCCTATATGGCTACACCTTC. Full variable domain (missing parts from reference TRBV2 and TRBJ1-2): EPEVTQTPSHQVTQMGQEVILRCVPISNHLYFYWYRQILGQKVEFLVSFYNNEISEKSEIFDDQFSVERPDGSNFTLKIRSTKLEDSAMYFCASSGTGLYGYTFGSGTRLTVV.

The chain uses TRBV27 and TRBJ2-3, with 7 nucleotides matching TRBD2. Trimming at V came to 5 bases and at J to 1 base, leaving 6 bases not matched to a gene. The CDR3 is 15 residues long. In germline, CDR1 is MNHEY, CDR2 SMNVEV (reference sequence). Here the CDR3 reads CASSPQGLGTDTQYF. In nucleotides, the CDR3 is TGTGCCAGCAGTCCCCAAGGACTAGGCACAGATACGCAGTATTTT.

This clone occurred once. The chain employs TRBV7-8 and TRBJ2-2; TRBD2 is a possible D gene (5 bases). The CDR3 is made up of 17 amino acids. Between the trimmed V and J ends, which lost 2 bases and 4 bases, there was a span of 17 bases. Germline V lookup: CDR1 SGHVS, CDR2 FQNEAQ. The CDR3 here is CASSLTIGRGPTGELFF. The CDR3 bases are TGTGCCAGCAGCTTAACGATCGGGCGAGGGCCCACCGGGGAGCTGTTTTTT.

V and J are TRBV11-3 and TRBJ2-3; 7 nucleotides align to TRBD1. The CDR3 covers 15 residues. J lost 2 bases, V lost 8 bases, and 10 bases had no gene match. Per the germline V gene, CDR1 is SGHNT and CDR2 is YENEEA. DNA for the CDR3: TGTGCCAGCGGCGAAGACAGGGCCTTCACAGATACGCAGTATTTT. It specifies CASGEDRAFTDTQYF.